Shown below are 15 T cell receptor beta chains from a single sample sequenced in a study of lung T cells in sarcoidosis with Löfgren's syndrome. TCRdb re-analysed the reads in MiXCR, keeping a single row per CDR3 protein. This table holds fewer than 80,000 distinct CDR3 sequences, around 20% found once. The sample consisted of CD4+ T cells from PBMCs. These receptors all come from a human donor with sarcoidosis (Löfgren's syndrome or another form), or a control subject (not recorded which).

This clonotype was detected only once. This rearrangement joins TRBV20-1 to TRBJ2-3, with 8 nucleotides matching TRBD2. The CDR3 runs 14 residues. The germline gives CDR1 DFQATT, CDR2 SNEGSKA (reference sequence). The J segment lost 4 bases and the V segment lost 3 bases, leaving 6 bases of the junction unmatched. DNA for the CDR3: TGCAGTGCTAGGGCGGGGGGAGGTCCAGATACGCAGTATTTT. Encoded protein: CSARAGGGPDTQYF.

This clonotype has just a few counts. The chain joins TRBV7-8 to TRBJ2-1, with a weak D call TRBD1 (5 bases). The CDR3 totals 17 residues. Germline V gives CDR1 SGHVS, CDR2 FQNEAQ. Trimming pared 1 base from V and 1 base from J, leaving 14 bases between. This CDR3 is CASSLVGLVGSYNEQFF. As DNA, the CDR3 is TGTGCCAGCAGCTTAGTGGGGCTAGTAGGTTCCTACAATGAGCAGTTCTTC.

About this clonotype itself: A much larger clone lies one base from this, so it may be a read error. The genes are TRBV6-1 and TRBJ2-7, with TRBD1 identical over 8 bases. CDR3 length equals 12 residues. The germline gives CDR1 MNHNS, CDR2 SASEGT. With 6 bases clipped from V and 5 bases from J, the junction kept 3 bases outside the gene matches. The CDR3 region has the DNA TGTGCCAGCAGGAACAGGGGGGACGAGCAGTACTTC. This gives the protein CASRNRGDEQYF.

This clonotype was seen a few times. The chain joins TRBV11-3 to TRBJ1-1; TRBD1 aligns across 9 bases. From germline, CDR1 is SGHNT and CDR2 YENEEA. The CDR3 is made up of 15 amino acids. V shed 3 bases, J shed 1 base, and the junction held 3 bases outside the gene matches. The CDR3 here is CASSFEGQGNTEAFF. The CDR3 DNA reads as TGTGCCAGCAGCTTCGAGGGACAGGGGAACACTGAAGCTTTCTTT.

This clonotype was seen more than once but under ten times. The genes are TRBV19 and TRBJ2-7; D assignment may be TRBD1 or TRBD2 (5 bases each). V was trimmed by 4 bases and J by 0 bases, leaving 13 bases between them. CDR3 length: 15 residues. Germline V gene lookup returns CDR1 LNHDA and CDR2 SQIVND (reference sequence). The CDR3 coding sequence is TGTGCCAGTAGTACCGGGGCCTTAAGCTCCTACGAGCAGTACTTC. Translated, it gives CASSTGALSSYEQYF.

The CDR3 loop reads CAWSPPGLAGGYNEQFF. CDR3 bases: TGTGCCTGGAGTCCGCCGGGACTAGCGGGAGGGTACAATGAGCAGTTCTTC. The genes are TRBV30 and TRBJ2-1; TRBD2 matches 16 bases. The CDR3 has 17 amino acids. Trimming cost V 2 bases and J 4 bases; bases outside gene matches: 5. Germline loops: CDR1 GTSNPN, CDR2 SVGIG (reference sequence).

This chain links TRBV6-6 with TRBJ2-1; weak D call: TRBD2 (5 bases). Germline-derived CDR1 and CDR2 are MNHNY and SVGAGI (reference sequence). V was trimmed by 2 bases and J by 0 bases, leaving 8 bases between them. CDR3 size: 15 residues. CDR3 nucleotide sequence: TGTGCCAGCAGTTACGAGGGCCTCTCCTACAATGAGCAGTTCTTC. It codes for CASSYEGLSYNEQFF.

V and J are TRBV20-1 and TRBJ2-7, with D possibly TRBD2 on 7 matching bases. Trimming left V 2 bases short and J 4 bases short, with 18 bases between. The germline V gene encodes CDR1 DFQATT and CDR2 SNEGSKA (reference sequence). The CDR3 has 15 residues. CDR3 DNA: TGCAGTGCTAGAAATGGGGGGGCGGTCAGGTACGAGCAGTACTTC. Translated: CSARNGGAVRYEQYF.

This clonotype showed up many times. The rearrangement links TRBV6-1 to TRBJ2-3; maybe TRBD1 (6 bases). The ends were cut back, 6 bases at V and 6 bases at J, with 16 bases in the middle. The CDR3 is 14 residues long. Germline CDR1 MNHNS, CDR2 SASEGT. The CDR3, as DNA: TGTGCCAGCAGCCTCACAGGGCGCCGGGATACGCAGTATTTT. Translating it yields CASSLTGRRDTQYF.

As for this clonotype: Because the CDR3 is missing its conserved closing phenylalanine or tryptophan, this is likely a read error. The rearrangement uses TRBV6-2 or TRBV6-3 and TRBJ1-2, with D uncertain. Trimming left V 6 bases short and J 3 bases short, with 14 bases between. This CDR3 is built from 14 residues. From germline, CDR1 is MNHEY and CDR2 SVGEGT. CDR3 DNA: TGTGCCAGCAGCCAGTCAGAGGGTTACTATGGCTACACCCTC. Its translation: CASSQSEGYYGYTL.

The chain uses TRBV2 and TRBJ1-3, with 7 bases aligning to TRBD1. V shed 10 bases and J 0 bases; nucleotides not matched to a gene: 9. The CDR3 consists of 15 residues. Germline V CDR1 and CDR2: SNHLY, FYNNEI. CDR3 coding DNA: TGTGCCATCCACGGACAGGCTAGCTCTGGAAACACCATATATTTT. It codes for CAIHGQASSGNTIYF.

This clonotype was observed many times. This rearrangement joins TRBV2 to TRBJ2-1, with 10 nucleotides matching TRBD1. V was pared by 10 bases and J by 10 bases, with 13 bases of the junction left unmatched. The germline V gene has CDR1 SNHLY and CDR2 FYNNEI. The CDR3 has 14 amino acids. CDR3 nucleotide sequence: TGTGCCATTATCCCGGGACAGGGGTATGGGGAGCAGTTCTTC. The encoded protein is CAIIPGQGYGEQFF.

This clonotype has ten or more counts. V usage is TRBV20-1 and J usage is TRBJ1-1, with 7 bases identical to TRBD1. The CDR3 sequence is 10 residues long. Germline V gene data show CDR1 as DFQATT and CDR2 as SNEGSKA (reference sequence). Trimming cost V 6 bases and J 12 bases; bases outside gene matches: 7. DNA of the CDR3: TGCAGTGCAGCCGTACAGGGGACTTTCTTT. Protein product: CSAAVQGTFF.

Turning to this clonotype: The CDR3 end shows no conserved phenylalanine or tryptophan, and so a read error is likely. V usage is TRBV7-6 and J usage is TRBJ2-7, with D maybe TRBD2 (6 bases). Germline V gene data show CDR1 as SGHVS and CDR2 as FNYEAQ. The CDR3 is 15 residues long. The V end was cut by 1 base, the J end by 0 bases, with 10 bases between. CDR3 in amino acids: CASSLGAGHSYEQYL. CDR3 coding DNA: TGTGCCAGCAGCTTAGGCGCGGGGCACTCCTACGAGCAGTACCTC.

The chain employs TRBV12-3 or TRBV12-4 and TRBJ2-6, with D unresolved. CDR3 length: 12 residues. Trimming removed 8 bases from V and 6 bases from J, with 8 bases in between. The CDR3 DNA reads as TGTGCCAGCGGGAATGAGGCCAACGTCCTGACTTTC. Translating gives CASGNEANVLTF.